The 11 T cell receptor beta chains below were found in one sample sequenced in a study of shared clonotypes between healthy human individuals (dated by TCRdb to the early 2020s). Preparation of the library involved the immunoSEQ multiplex PCR assay. The source is immuneACCESS, and TCRdb retained only in-frame sequences with V and J called. Part of the clones is not carried over; for the studies checked, unresolved V genes explain less than half of this, and the remainder is unexplained. This sample comprises a few million clones, more than 85% of them detected only once. The top ten constitute 0.39% of the sample. The specimen was naive CD4+ T cells from PBMCs. The label giving this sample's cell subset or site can be read as: CD45RA+ positively selected. The receptors here all came from a man aged 18 to 35 in good health. Some clones in this sample may be carry-over from other donors' samples.

This clone came up once. V and J are TRBV30 and TRBJ2-5; no reliable D call. The V gene's germline CDR1 is GTSNPN and CDR2 SVGIG (reference sequence). The CDR3 runs 11 residues. The germline V and J ends were trimmed by 3 bases and 5 bases, with 7 bases remaining between them. This CDR3 reads CAWSARETQYF. Here the CDR3 DNA reads TGTGCCTGGAGCGCGCGGGAGACCCAGTACTTC.

V and J are TRBV2 and TRBJ1-1, with TRBD1 identical over 8 bases. Germline CDR1 reads SNHLY; CDR2 reads FYNNEI. This CDR3 contains 14 residues. V shed 3 bases and J 5 bases; nucleotides not matched to a gene: 5. CDR3 bases: TGTGCCAGCAGTGACAGGGGGCGGGTAACTGAAGCTTTCTTT. Translated, it gives CASSDRGRVTEAFF.

V is TRBV7-2 and J is TRBJ1-5, with 9 bases identical to TRBD1. V dropped 5 bases and J dropped 5; count of bases not matched to a gene: 10. Germline V gene lookup returns CDR1 SGHTA and CDR2 FQGNSA. This CDR3 contains 16 residues. The CDR3 loop reads CASSLGQGFSYQPQHF. The CDR3 nucleotides read TGTGCCAGCAGCCTAGGACAGGGGTTTTCATATCAGCCCCAGCATTTT.

The chain links TRBV30 to TRBJ2-1; D perhaps matches TRBD2 (7 bases). CDR3 size: 14 residues. Trimming cost V 0 bases and J 12 bases, with 18 bases left between them. Germline lookup yields CDR1 GTSNPN and CDR2 SVGIG (reference sequence). The CDR3 region is CAWSVEGEGGRQFF. DNA for the CDR3: TGTGCCTGGAGTGTTGAAGGGGAGGGGGGCCGGCAGTTCTTC. The full variable domain, with the rest looked up from reference TRBV30 and TRBJ2-1, is SQTIHQWPATLVQPVGSPLSLECTVEGTSNPNLYWYRQAAGRGLQLLFYSVGIGQISSEVPQNLSASRPQDRQFILSSKKLLLSDSGFYLCAWSVEGEGGRQFFGPGTRLTVL.

The J gene is TRBJ1-1, the V gene TRBV7-2; D gene uncertain. Germline assignment: CDR1 SGHTA and CDR2 FQGNSA. V was trimmed by 3 bases and J by 7 bases, leaving 12 bases between them. The CDR3 contains 13 residues. DNA of the CDR3: TGTGCCAGCAGCTTTCAGAACAGAAATGAAGCTTTCTTT. Protein sequence: CASSFQNRNEAFF.

CDR3 loop: CASRKEPLLSGQGSYGYTF. The CDR3 bases are TGTGCCAGCCGAAAAGAACCCCTTTTGTCGGGACAGGGTAGCTATGGCTACACCTTC. This rearrangement joins TRBV27 to TRBJ1-2; 9 positions match TRBD1. After removal of 8 bases from V and 4 bases from J, the junction contained 23 bases not matched to a gene. The germline gives CDR1 MNHEY, CDR2 SMNVEV (reference sequence). The CDR3 totals 19 residues.

This clone has only one observation. V and J are TRBV6-1 and TRBJ2-3; 7 bases agree with TRBD2. The germline V gene encodes CDR1 MNHNS and CDR2 SASEGT. The length of the CDR3 is 17 residues. V lost 3 bases and J lost 4; bases outside the gene matches: 13. CDR3 nucleotides: TGTGCCAGCAGTGAGGCGGCGGGAGTTTGGATGCCAGATACGCAGTATTTT. Translating gives CASSEAAGVWMPDTQYF.

The chain employs TRBV27 and TRBJ2-6; tentatively, D is TRBD2 (6 bases). The V and J ends lost 8 bases and 1 base respectively, with 12 bases between them. The CDR3 extends over 15 amino acids. Germline loops: CDR1 MNHEY, CDR2 SMNVEV (reference sequence). CDR3 region: CASRGGRSGANVLTF. CDR3 in DNA: TGTGCCAGCCGTGGGGGGAGGTCTGGGGCCAACGTCCTGACTTTC.

The chain couples TRBV5-6 to TRBJ2-3; 7 bases agree with TRBD2. The CDR3 runs to 14 residues. Trimming cost V 1 base and J 1 base; bases outside gene matches: 0. Germline lookup yields CDR1 SGHDT and CDR2 YYEEEE. The CDR3 here is CASSLRGGTDTQYF. The CDR3 DNA is TGTGCCAGCAGCTTGCGGGGGGGCACAGATACGCAGTATTTT.

This chain joins TRBV2 and TRBJ1-4, with D perhaps TRBD1 (6 bases). The CDR3 covers 14 residues. Germline CDR1 and CDR2: SNHLY and FYNNEI. V shed 2 bases and J shed 5 bases, with 9 bases lying between them. CDR3 sequence reads: CASSEQGRNEKLFF. The CDR3 DNA is TGTGCCAGCAGTGAACAGGGGAGGAATGAAAAACTGTTTTTT. Drawing the rest from reference TRBV2 and TRBJ1-4, the complete variable domain is EPEVTQTPSHQVTQMGQEVILRCVPISNHLYFYWYRQILGQKVEFLVSFYNNEISEKSEIFDDQFSVERPDGSNFTLKIRSTKLEDSAMYFCASSEQGRNEKLFFGSGTQLSVL.

This rearrangement joins TRBV4-2 to TRBJ2-1; 15 nucleotides agree with TRBD2. This CDR3 comprises 18 residues. The germline CDR1 and CDR2 sequences are LGHNA and YNFKEQ. V dropped 4 bases and J dropped 0; count of bases not matched to a gene: 4. Here the CDR3 reads CASSRGLAGGFSYNEQFF. The CDR3 DNA reads TGTGCCAGCAGCCGGGGACTAGCGGGAGGCTTCTCCTACAATGAGCAGTTCTTC.